In its sample, the clone carrying this T cell receptor (beta chain) was seen once. Germline-derived CDR1 and CDR2 are SGDLS and YYNGEE. The V end lost 4 bases, the J end lost 0 bases, and 17 bases lay between the germline ends. The CDR3 has 17 residues. The data were obtained in a study of cytomegalovirus exposure and HLA in healthy donors. PCR primers comprised 60 Vbeta and 13 Jbeta primers. Here immunoSEQ multiplex PCR was the method, and the copy in TCRdb shows in-frame clones only, minus some. This sample carries over 150,000 clones, around 78% of them seen once, and the ten largest clones take approximately 3.4%.

The sequence was collected from a woman aged 45 to 65 in good health and CMV-seropositive. Sequenced input: PBMCs. This rearrangement joins TRBV9 to TRBJ1-3, with D maybe TRBD1 (6 bases). The CDR3 region is CASSPTPRGGSGNTIYF. In DNA form, the CDR3 reads TGTGCCAGCAGCCCAACCCCAAGGGGGGGCTCTGGAAACACCATATATTTT.